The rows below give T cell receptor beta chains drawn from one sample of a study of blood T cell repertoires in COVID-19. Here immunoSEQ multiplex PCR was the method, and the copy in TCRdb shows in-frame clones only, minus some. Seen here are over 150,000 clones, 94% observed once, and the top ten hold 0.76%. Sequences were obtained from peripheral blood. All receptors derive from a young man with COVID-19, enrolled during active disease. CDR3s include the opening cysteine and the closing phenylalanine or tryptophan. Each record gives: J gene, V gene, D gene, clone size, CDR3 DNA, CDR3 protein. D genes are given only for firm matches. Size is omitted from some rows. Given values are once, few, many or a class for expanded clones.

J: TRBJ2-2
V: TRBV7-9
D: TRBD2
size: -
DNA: TGTGCCAGCAGCTCGCCGCGGGGCGGGGGGGAACCGAACACCGGGGAGCTGTTTTTT
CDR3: CASSSPRGGGEPNTGELFF

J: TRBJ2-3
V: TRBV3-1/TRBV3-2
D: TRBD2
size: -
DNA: TGTGCCAGCAGCCCATTAGCGGGGGGCACAGATACGCAGTATTTT
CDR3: CASSPLAGGTDTQYF

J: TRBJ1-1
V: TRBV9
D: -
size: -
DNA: TGTGCCAGCAGCGCCCTCGCGGGGGTAAACACTGAAGCTTTCTTT
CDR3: CASSALAGVNTEAFF

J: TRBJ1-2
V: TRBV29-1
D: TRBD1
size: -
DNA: TGCAGCGCCTTCTCTCCGGGACAGGGATATGGCTACACCTTC
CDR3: CSAFSPGQGYGYTF

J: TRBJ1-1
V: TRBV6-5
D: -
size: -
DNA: TGTGCCAGCAGTTTAGGCGCGGGTGAAGCTTTCTTT
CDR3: CASSLGAGEAFF

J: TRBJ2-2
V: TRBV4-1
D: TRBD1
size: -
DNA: TGCGCCAGCAGCCAAGTTGGGACAGGGGGCTTGAACACCGGGGAGCTGTTTTTT
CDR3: CASSQVGTGGLNTGELFF

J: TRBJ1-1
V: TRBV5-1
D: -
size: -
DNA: TGCGCCAGCAGCTCGGACTCAGCTAGGAACACTGAAGCTTTCTTT
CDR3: CASSSDSARNTEAFF

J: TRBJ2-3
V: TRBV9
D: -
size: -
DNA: TGTGCCAGCAGCGTAGCTACGGTAGATACGCAGTATTTT
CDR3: CASSVATVDTQYF

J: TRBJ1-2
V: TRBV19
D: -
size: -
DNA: TGTGCCAGTAGCTTAGGGGCGGCTAACTATGGCTACACCTTC
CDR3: CASSLGAANYGYTF

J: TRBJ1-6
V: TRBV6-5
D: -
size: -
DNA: TGTGCCAGCAGTTACGGGGGGACCCATTCACCCCTCCACTTT
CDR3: CASSYGGTHSPLHF

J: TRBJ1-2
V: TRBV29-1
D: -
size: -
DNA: TGCAGCGTTGAGAAGGCCGGGTATGGCTACACCTTC
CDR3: CSVEKAGYGYTF

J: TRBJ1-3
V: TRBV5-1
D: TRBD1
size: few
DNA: TGCGCCAGCAGCTTGTACAGGGGGCAAGCCGGAAACACCATATATTTT
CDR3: CASSLYRGQAGNTIYF

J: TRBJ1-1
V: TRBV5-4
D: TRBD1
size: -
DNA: TGTGCCAGCAGCTTGGACAGGGGGGCTGAAGCTTTCTTT
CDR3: CASSLDRGAEAFF

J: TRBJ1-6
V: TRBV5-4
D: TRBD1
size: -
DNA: TGTGCCAGCAGCCTGCAGGGGGTTCAATCACCCCTCCACTTT
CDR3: CASSLQGVQSPLHF

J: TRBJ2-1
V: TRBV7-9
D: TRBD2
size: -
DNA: TGTGCCAGCAGCTTAGGGAGGGACTACAACAATGAGCAGTTCTTC
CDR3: CASSLGRDYNNEQFF